This is a list of T cell receptor beta chains from one sample in a study of blood T cell repertoires in COVID-19. The repertoire was sequenced with immunoSEQ multiplex PCR; TCRdb's copy has only in-frame clones and lacks some. The sample contains 50,000 or so clones, around 87% of which appear only once. The specimen sequenced was peripheral blood. The receptors originated from a man aged 50-59 years with active COVID-19. Both conserved end residues are part of each CDR3. A D gene is named only where the DNA matches it firmly. A clone size is listed for some rows: how often the clone was seen (once, few, many), or a class if it is expanded.

DNA: TGTGCCAGCAGCTTAGCGCTGGCAGCGAGGAGGTCCTACAATGAGCAGTTCTTC; CDR3: CASSLALAARRSYNEQFF; J: TRBJ2-1; D: -; size: -; V: TRBV7-9
DNA: TGTGCCTGGAGTTCAACAGGACGCTCCTACGAGCAGTACTTC; CDR3: CAWSSTGRSYEQYF; J: TRBJ2-7; D: -; size: -; V: TRBV30
DNA: TGTGCCACCCAAGGGGTGGGAGAGACCCAGTACTTC; CDR3: CATQGVGETQYF; J: TRBJ2-5; D: -; size: -; V: TRBV2
DNA: TGTGCCAGCAGCTCCTCTTTGAACACCGGGGAGCTGTTTTTT; CDR3: CASSSSLNTGELFF; J: TRBJ2-2; D: -; size: once; V: TRBV5-5
DNA: TGTGCCAGCAGCCCCGGGACAGGGTGGTCCTATGGCTACACCTTC; CDR3: CASSPGTGWSYGYTF; J: TRBJ1-2; D: TRBD1; size: -; V: TRBV2
DNA: TGTGCCAGCAGTTATATAGGGGCCAACCACTACGAGCAGTACTTC; CDR3: CASSYIGANHYEQYF; J: TRBJ2-7; D: -; size: -; V: TRBV6-2/TRBV6-3
DNA: TGTGCCAGCAGTTACTACACCCCGGGACTAGCGGGGGGAGGCGAGACCCAGTACTTC; CDR3: CASSYYTPGLAGGGETQYF; J: TRBJ2-5; D: TRBD2; size: -; V: TRBV6-7
DNA: TGTGCCAGCAGCCAAGCTAGACAGGGGGCTGGAAAAGCTTTCTTT; CDR3: CASSQARQGAGKAFF; J: TRBJ1-1; D: TRBD1; size: -; V: TRBV3-1/TRBV3-2
DNA: TGTGCCAGCAGTTGGGGGGTCACTGAAGCTTTCTTT; CDR3: CASSWGVTEAFF; J: TRBJ1-1; D: -; size: -; V: TRBV7-9
DNA: TGTGCCAGCAGCCAACCCCGGGACAGGGGAAAAGAGACCCAGTACTTC; CDR3: CASSQPRDRGKETQYF; J: TRBJ2-5; D: TRBD1; size: -; V: TRBV7-2
DNA: TGTGCCAGCAGTGCCCCTATTGGTGAGCAGTTCTTC; CDR3: CASSAPIGEQFF; J: TRBJ2-1; D: -; size: -; V: TRBV25-1
DNA: TGTGCCAGCAGCCAAGATAAGGGGACTACCTACGAGCAGTACTTC; CDR3: CASSQDKGTTYEQYF; J: TRBJ2-7; D: TRBD2; size: -; V: TRBV3-1/TRBV3-2
DNA: TGCAGCGTGGGTGACTTGGCGGCAAAGACCCAGTACTTC; CDR3: CSVGDLAAKTQYF; J: TRBJ2-5; D: -; size: -; V: TRBV29-1
DNA: TGTGCTAGTGGTCAGTCCTACGAGCAGTACTTC; CDR3: CASGQSYEQYF; J: TRBJ2-7; D: -; size: few; V: TRBV12-5
DNA: TGTGCCAGCAGTTACTCGACCAGGGCTCAGCCCCAGCATTTT; CDR3: CASSYSTRAQPQHF; J: TRBJ1-5; D: -; size: -; V: TRBV6-5
DNA: TGTGCCAGCAGCTTAGGGTTGGAGGTCTATGGCTACACCTTC; CDR3: CASSLGLEVYGYTF; J: TRBJ1-2; D: -; size: -; V: TRBV7-2
DNA: TGTGCCAGCTCACCGCGGACTAGCGGGAGGGGCAATGAGCAGTTCTTC; CDR3: CASSPRTSGRGNEQFF; J: TRBJ2-1; D: TRBD2; size: -; V: TRBV18
DNA: TGTGCTAGCAGCGGGGACTCCAACACCGGGGAGCTGTTTTTT; CDR3: CASSGDSNTGELFF; J: TRBJ2-2; D: TRBD2; size: -; V: TRBV7-7
DNA: TGTGCCAGCAGCTTGGTCGTTGAGGGGGTGGCAGATACGCAGTATTTT; CDR3: CASSLVVEGVADTQYF; J: TRBJ2-3; D: -; size: -; V: TRBV5-4
DNA: TGTGCCAGCAGCTTCGGGGGGGGAAACACCATATATTTT; CDR3: CASSFGGGNTIYF; J: TRBJ1-3; D: -; size: -; V: TRBV3-1/TRBV3-2
DNA: TGTGCCTGGAGTAGGGTAGGGGGTGAAAAACTGTTTTTT; CDR3: CAWSRVGGEKLFF; J: TRBJ1-4; D: -; size: -; V: TRBV30
DNA: TGTGCCTGGATCACCCCGGGCGGGGTAGGCGGTCTGGTGGGAAACACCATATATTTT; CDR3: CAWITPGGVGGLVGNTIYF; J: TRBJ1-3; D: -; size: -; V: TRBV30
DNA: TGTGCCAGTAGTCCTCTAGGAGCGGGCCTCCGGGATGAGCAGTTCTTC; CDR3: CASSPLGAGLRDEQFF; J: TRBJ2-1; D: -; size: once; V: TRBV19
DNA: TGTGCCACCGACTCCGGGACAGGGACCACAGATACGCAGTATTTT; CDR3: CATDSGTGTTDTQYF; J: TRBJ2-3; D: TRBD1; size: -; V: TRBV6-5
DNA: TGTGCCAGCAGGCGACAGGGCGATCAGCCCCAGCATTTT; CDR3: CASRRQGDQPQHF; J: TRBJ1-5; D: TRBD1; size: -; V: TRBV6-6
DNA: TGTGCCAGCAGCTCCGGGACTAGCGGGAGGGGTGAGCAGTTCTTC; CDR3: CASSSGTSGRGEQFF; J: TRBJ2-1; D: TRBD2; size: -; V: TRBV16
DNA: TGCAGCGTTGAGTGGGACTACAACTACGAGCAGTACTTC; CDR3: CSVEWDYNYEQYF; J: TRBJ2-7; D: TRBD2; size: -; V: TRBV29-1
DNA: TGTGCCAGCAGCCAAGAGGCCGAGGGGGCTGGAAACACCATATATTTT; CDR3: CASSQEAEGAGNTIYF; J: TRBJ1-3; D: -; size: -; V: TRBV3-1/TRBV3-2
DNA: TGTGCCAGCAGCCGGCAGCGGGGCCGGGAAGATACGCAGTATTTT; CDR3: CASSRQRGREDTQYF; J: TRBJ2-3; D: TRBD2; size: once; V: TRBV7-8
DNA: TGTGCCAGCAGCGGTGGGTTAGCATTAACAGATACGCAGTATTTT; CDR3: CASSGGLALTDTQYF; J: TRBJ2-3; D: -; size: -; V: TRBV5-4
DNA: TGTGCCAGCTCATACGACGAGGGCCTCGAGCAGTACTTC; CDR3: CASSYDEGLEQYF; J: TRBJ2-7; D: -; size: once; V: TRBV18
DNA: TGTGCCAGCAGCCCGCGTGGCGGGACTACAGGCGGGGAGCAGTACTTC; CDR3: CASSPRGGTTGGEQYF; J: TRBJ2-7; D: TRBD2; size: once; V: TRBV3-1/TRBV3-2
DNA: TGTGCCAGCACTACACCGGGACAGGGGCATGGCTACACCTTC; CDR3: CASTTPGQGHGYTF; J: TRBJ1-2; D: TRBD1; size: -; V: TRBV6-5
DNA: TGTGCCAGCAGCTTAGTGTTATTAGCGGGACATGAAGAGACCCAGTACTTC; CDR3: CASSLVLLAGHEETQYF; J: TRBJ2-5; D: TRBD2; size: -; V: TRBV7-2
DNA: TGTGCCAGTACCGCCCCTCTAACCGGGGAGCTGTTTTTT; CDR3: CASTAPLTGELFF; J: TRBJ2-2; D: -; size: -; V: TRBV19
DNA: TGTGCTAGTGTTAAGGGACTAGCGAACAATGAGCAGTTCTTC; CDR3: CASVKGLANNEQFF; J: TRBJ2-1; D: TRBD2; size: -; V: TRBV12-5
DNA: TGTGCCAGCAGCCCCGGCCAGGGGGCAGGGGACAATGAGCAGTTCTTC; CDR3: CASSPGQGAGDNEQFF; J: TRBJ2-1; D: TRBD1; size: -; V: TRBV7-9
DNA: TGTGCCAGCAGTTACTGGCAGGGGCCCAAAGAGACCCAGTACTTC; CDR3: CASSYWQGPKETQYF; J: TRBJ2-5; D: -; size: -; V: TRBV6-2/TRBV6-3
DNA: TGTGCCAGCAGCGTAGTGGGACAGGGTAATGAAGCTTTCTTT; CDR3: CASSVVGQGNEAFF; J: TRBJ1-1; D: TRBD1; size: -; V: TRBV9
DNA: TGCAGCGCCCGGGACAAGGACTATGGCTACACCTTC; CDR3: CSARDKDYGYTF; J: TRBJ1-2; D: -; size: -; V: TRBV29-1
DNA: TGTGCTAGCAGCTTAGCGACAGGGGAGTACAATGAGCAGTTCTTC; CDR3: CASSLATGEYNEQFF; J: TRBJ2-1; D: TRBD1; size: -; V: TRBV7-7
DNA: TGCGCCAGCAGCCCGACAGGGGGTACCTACGAGCAGTACTTC; CDR3: CASSPTGGTYEQYF; J: TRBJ2-7; D: TRBD1; size: -; V: TRBV5-1
DNA: TGCGCCAGCAGCTTGGCTATACAGGGGGCCGGCAACACTGAAGCTTTCTTT; CDR3: CASSLAIQGAGNTEAFF; J: TRBJ1-1; D: TRBD1; size: -; V: TRBV5-1
DNA: TGTGCCGGCAGGAGAGGAGGGTTTAACTATGGCTACACCTTC; CDR3: CAGRRGGFNYGYTF; J: TRBJ1-2; D: -; size: -; V: TRBV6-5
DNA: TGTGCCAGCAGTCACATTCGGGACAGGGGAACAGATACGCAGTATTTT; CDR3: CASSHIRDRGTDTQYF; J: TRBJ2-3; D: TRBD1; size: -; V: TRBV6-6
DNA: TGCAGTGCTAGTGTCGGTCAGGGGTCTGAAAAACTGTTTTTT; CDR3: CSASVGQGSEKLFF; J: TRBJ1-4; D: -; size: -; V: TRBV20-1
DNA: TGTGCCAGCAGTTCGTCAGTGAACACTGAAGCTTTCTTT; CDR3: CASSSSVNTEAFF; J: TRBJ1-1; D: -; size: -; V: TRBV12-3/TRBV12-4
DNA: TGTGCCACCAGCAGAGAGGGGGGGCTCCAAGAAAAACTGTTTTTT; CDR3: CATSREGGLQEKLFF; J: TRBJ1-4; D: -; size: -; V: TRBV15
DNA: TGTGCCAGCAGCTTAGGGGCTAGCGGTCATAGCACAGATACGCAGTATTTT; CDR3: CASSLGASGHSTDTQYF; J: TRBJ2-3; D: TRBD2; size: -; V: TRBV7-6
DNA: TGCGCCAGCAGCTTTTCCGGGACAGGGGAGGAAAAACTGTTTTTT; CDR3: CASSFSGTGEEKLFF; J: TRBJ1-4; D: TRBD1; size: -; V: TRBV5-1
DNA: TGTGCCAGCAGTGTGGACAGGGCGGTAGTCACTGAAGCTTTCTTT; CDR3: CASSVDRAVVTEAFF; J: TRBJ1-1; D: TRBD1; size: -; V: TRBV6-2/TRBV6-3
DNA: TGTGCCAGCAGCCCGCCGGACATTGGAAACACCATATATTTT; CDR3: CASSPPDIGNTIYF; J: TRBJ1-3; D: -; size: -; V: TRBV3-1/TRBV3-2
DNA: TGTGCCAGCACCCGACAGTACGAGCAGTACTTC; CDR3: CASTRQYEQYF; J: TRBJ2-7; D: -; size: -; V: TRBV6-5
DNA: TGTGCCAGCAGGTCAGGGATCGGTGAAGCTTTCTTT; CDR3: CASRSGIGEAFF; J: TRBJ1-1; D: -; size: -; V: TRBV27
DNA: TGTGCCAGCAGCTTTACAGGCATCGGTACGCAGTATTTT; CDR3: CASSFTGIGTQYF; J: TRBJ2-3; D: -; size: -; V: TRBV7-8